The 7 T cell receptor beta chains presented below share a single source sample, sequenced in a study of T-cell memory formation after mild COVID-19. TCRdb re-called the 5' RACE reads with MiXCR, one entry per CDR3 protein. The table records roughly 110,000 distinct CDR3 sequences, approximately 22% of them present only once. The specimen sequenced was PBMCs or a T cell subset sorted from them (not recorded which). These receptors were taken from a man aged 18 to 29 who had mild COVID-19 (a few samples of this study predate the infection). Cell type and time point are not known.

This chain uses TRBV7-9 with TRBJ2-2; 10 nucleotides agree with TRBD2. CDR1 and CDR2 (germline): SEHNR, FQNEAQ (reference sequence). The CDR3 is 15 amino acids. V gave up 6 bases and J gave up 5 bases; unmatched junction bases: 6. CDR3 amino acids: CASRSGGAGTGELFF. The CDR3 DNA follows: TGTGCCAGCAGAAGCGGGGGGGCCGGAACCGGGGAGCTGTTTTTT.

Only a few counts were recorded for this clonotype. This chain uses TRBV7-9 with TRBJ2-7; 9 bases map to TRBD2. V shed 5 bases, J shed 7 bases, and the junction held 9 bases outside the gene matches. There are 14 residues in the CDR3. From germline, CDR1 is SEHNR and CDR2 FQNEAQ (reference sequence). CDR3 DNA: TGTGCCAGCAGCGCCGGGACTAGCCTCTGGGAGCAGTACTTC. Amino acid sequence: CASSAGTSLWEQYF.

V gene TRBV20-1 combines with J gene TRBJ2-7, with 8 bases matching TRBD1. The CDR3 length is 14 residues. V trimming: 4 bases; J trimming: 4 bases; junction bases outside the gene matches: 9. Looked up from germline, CDR1 is DFQATT and CDR2 is SNEGSKA (reference sequence). For the CDR3, the DNA is TGCAGTGCTAACACACCACAGGGGGAGTACGAGCAGTACTTC. It codes for CSANTPQGEYEQYF.

This chain connects TRBV20-1 to TRBJ1-1; a weak D match, TRBD1 (5 bases). Germline lookup yields CDR1 DFQATT and CDR2 SNEGSKA (reference sequence). This CDR3 has 14 residues. The germline V and J ends were trimmed by 1 base and 7 bases, with 16 bases remaining between them. CDR3 coding DNA: TGCAGTGCTAGAGCTACAGGAGATAAAAATGAAGCTTTCTTT. This codes for CSARATGDKNEAFF.

A few counts support this clonotype. The V call is TRBV4-2, the J call TRBJ2-5; TRBD1 aligns across 7 bases. V shed 4 bases, J shed 3 bases, and the junction held 5 bases outside the gene matches. The CDR3 consists of 14 residues. Germline V gives CDR1 LGHNA, CDR2 YNFKEQ. The CDR3 sequence is CASSLTDREETQYF. DNA for the CDR3: TGTGCCAGCAGCCTAACCGACAGGGAAGAGACCCAGTACTTC.

This clonotype was counted a few times. The V call is TRBV4-1, the J call TRBJ1-6; D is possibly TRBD1 (6 bases). Germline V CDR1 and CDR2: MGHRA, YSYEKL. The CDR3 runs to 16 residues. Trimming took 2 bases from V and 8 from J, leaving 16 bases between them. The CDR3 DNA sequence: TGCGCCAGCAGCCAAACCCGGGACAATCCCCATTCACCCCTCCACTTT. Encoded protein: CASSQTRDNPHSPLHF.

This rearrangement joins TRBV4-1 to TRBJ1-4; D is possibly TRBD1 (6 bases). The CDR3 is made up of 13 amino acids. Germline lookup yields CDR1 MGHRA and CDR2 YSYEKL. V was cut by 9 bases and J by 5 bases, with 13 bases left in between. This CDR3 is CASRQAPNEKLFF. The CDR3 coding sequence is TGCGCCAGTCGACAGGCGCCAAATGAAAAACTGTTTTTT.